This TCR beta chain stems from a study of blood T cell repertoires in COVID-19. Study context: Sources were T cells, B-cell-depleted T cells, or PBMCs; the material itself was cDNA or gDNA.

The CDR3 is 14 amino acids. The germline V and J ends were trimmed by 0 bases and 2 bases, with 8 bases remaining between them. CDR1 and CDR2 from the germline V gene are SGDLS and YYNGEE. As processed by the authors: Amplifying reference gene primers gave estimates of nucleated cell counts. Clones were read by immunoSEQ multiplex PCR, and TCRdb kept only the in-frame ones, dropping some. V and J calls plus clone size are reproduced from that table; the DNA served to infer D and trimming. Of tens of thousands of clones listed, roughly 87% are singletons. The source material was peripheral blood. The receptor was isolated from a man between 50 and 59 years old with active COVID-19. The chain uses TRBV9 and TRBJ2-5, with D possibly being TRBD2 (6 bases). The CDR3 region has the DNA TGTGCCAGCAGCGTAGGGGAGGAACAAGAGACCCAGTACTTC. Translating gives CASSVGEEQETQYF. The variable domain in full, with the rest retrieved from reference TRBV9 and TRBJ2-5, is DSGVTQTPKHLITATGQRVTLRCSPRSGDLSVYWYQQSLDQGLQFLIQYYNGEERAKGNILERFSAQQFPDLHSELNLSSLELGDSALYFCASSVGEEQETQYFGPGTRLLVL.